These 29 T cell receptor beta chains were sequenced from one sample in a study of memory CD4+ T cells and cytomegalovirus serostatus (dated by TCRdb to between 2018 and 2021). The protocol used for the library was the immunoSEQ multiplex PCR assay. Drawn from immuneACCESS, this table holds only the in-frame rearrangements with V and J called that TCRdb kept. Clones are partly lost; checked studies trace under half to an unresolved V gene and leave the rest unexplained. Counted in this sample were 45,000 to 65,000 clones; more than 70% of them appeared once. The top ten hold 2% of the sample. A FACSAria II was used to sort memory CD4+ T cells, defined as single viable CD3+CD4+CD8-CD45RO+ cells. The specimen sequenced was memory CD4+ T cells from blood. Receptor source: an adult in good health and CMV-seropositive.

This chain joins TRBV25-1 and TRBJ2-1; 10 nucleotides match TRBD2. The V gene's germline CDR1 is MGHDK and CDR2 SYGVNS. CDR3 length: 14 residues. V lost 8 bases to trimming and J lost 8 bases; unmatched junction nucleotides: 9. The CDR3 DNA reads as TGTGCCAGCCAACATAGCGGGAGGATGGATGAGCAGTTCTTC. Its translation: CASQHSGRMDEQFF.

The gene calls are TRBV11-1 and TRBJ2-1; 9 bases agree with TRBD2. The CDR3 has 19 residues. V was pared by 0 bases and J by 9 bases, with 18 bases of the junction left unmatched. The V gene's germline CDR1 is SGHAT and CDR2 FQDESV (reference sequence). The DNA for the CDR3 is TGTGCCAGCAGCTTAGCGATGGCCCCGGGTAGCGGGAGACAATCTGAGCAGTTCTTC. Its translation is CASSLAMAPGSGRQSEQFF.

This clone showed up just a few times. The rearrangement uses TRBV5-1 and TRBJ1-2, with D possibly being TRBD1 (6 bases). Trimming cost V 2 bases and J 6 bases, with 11 bases left between them. Germline-derived CDR1 and CDR2 are SGHRS and YFSETQ. The CDR3 has 13 residues. CDR3 protein: CASSFGGPDGYTF. In DNA form, the CDR3 reads TGCGCCAGCAGCTTCGGGGGGCCGGATGGCTACACCTTC. Combining the CDR3 with reference TRBV5-1 and TRBJ1-2 gives the whole variable domain KAGVTQTPRYLIKTRGQQVTLSCSPISGHRSVSWYQQTPGQGLQFLFEYFSETQRNKGNFPGRFSGRQFSNSRSEMNVSTLELGDSALYLCASSFGGPDGYTFGSGTRLTVV.

In regard to this clone: Other DNA sequences in this sample translate to the same CDR3. Here the CDR3 reads CAWSGTGTYEQYF. The CDR3 DNA is TGTGCCTGGAGCGGAACCGGGACGTACGAGCAGTACTTC. The genes are TRBV30 and TRBJ2-7; D tentatively fits TRBD1 or TRBD2 (5 bases each). CDR1 GTSNPN and CDR2 SVGIG come from the germline V gene (reference sequence). The V and J ends lost 3 bases and 4 bases respectively, with 13 bases between them. This CDR3 is 13 amino acids long.

This CDR3 is CASTGTSGRAYNEQFF. CDR3 DNA sequence: TGTGCCTCGACCGGGACTAGCGGGAGGGCCTACAATGAGCAGTTCTTC. The chain has TRBV30 and TRBJ2-1; 16 bases line up with TRBD2. Germline V gene lookup returns CDR1 GTSNPN and CDR2 SVGIG (reference sequence). The junction had 5 bases not matched to a gene; V was cut back by 7 bases and J by 2 bases. The CDR3 is 16 residues long.

In its sample, this clone was seen a few times. The gene calls are TRBV2 and TRBJ2-2; D not resolved. The V and J ends lost 11 bases and 4 bases respectively, with 20 bases between them. This CDR3 has 15 residues. Looked up from germline, CDR1 is SNHLY and CDR2 is FYNNEI. This CDR3 reads CASLGPGSGTGELFF. The CDR3 DNA follows: TGTGCCTCCCTAGGTCCAGGAAGTGGCACCGGGGAGCTGTTTTTT.

The rearrangement joins TRBV28 to TRBJ2-5; TRBD1 matches at 7 bases. Germline CDR1 reads MDHEN; CDR2 reads SYDVKM. The CDR3 is 14 amino acids. The V gene end was trimmed by 6 bases and the J gene end by 5 bases; junction bases not matched to a gene: 9. The CDR3, as DNA: TGTGCCAGCAGCGCCCGACAGGGTGGGGAGACCCAGTACTTC. Protein product: CASSARQGGETQYF.

This chain connects TRBV2 to TRBJ1-4; maybe TRBD1 (5 bases). The V end lost 3 bases, the J end lost 2 bases, and 7 bases lay between the germline ends. Per the germline V gene, CDR1 is SNHLY and CDR2 is FYNNEI. The CDR3 covers 14 residues. CDR3 sequence (DNA): TGTGCCAGCAGTGATCACAGGACTAATGAAAAACTGTTTTTT. Its protein product is CASSDHRTNEKLFF.

This clone was observed a few times. The same CDR3 also results from other DNA sequences found in this sample. The chain has TRBV18 and TRBJ1-1, with a weak D call TRBD1 (5 bases). This CDR3 contains 14 residues. V gave up 6 bases and J gave up 1 base, with 12 bases separating them. Per the germline V gene, CDR1 is KGHSH and CDR2 is LQKENI. The CDR3 region has the DNA TGTGCCAGCTCCCCCCGGGGGGGGAACACTGAAGCTTTCTTT. It is translated as CASSPRGGNTEAFF.

The chain uses TRBV19 and TRBJ1-1; a possible D gene is TRBD1 (6 bases). The V gene's germline CDR1 is LNHDA and CDR2 SQIVND (reference sequence). Trimming stripped 6 bases from V and 3 bases from J, with 11 bases between. The CDR3 has 13 residues. For the CDR3, the DNA is TGTGCCAGTAGAGCTGGGACATACACTGAAGCTTTCTTT. This sequence encodes CASRAGTYTEAFF.

V gene TRBV30 combines with J gene TRBJ2-7, with D perhaps matching TRBD2 (5 bases). Trimming removed 0 bases from V and 0 bases from J, with 21 bases in between. The germline V gene has CDR1 GTSNPN and CDR2 SVGIG (reference sequence). This CDR3 contains 18 residues. CDR3 region: CAWSVLRRSPTPSYEQYF. The CDR3 DNA reads TGTGCCTGGAGTGTATTGCGGAGGAGCCCCACCCCCTCCTACGAGCAGTACTTC. The whole variable domain, filled in from reference TRBV30 and TRBJ2-7, reads SQTIHQWPATLVQPVGSPLSLECTVEGTSNPNLYWYRQAAGRGLQLLFYSVGIGQISSEVPQNLSASRPQDRQFILSSKKLLLSDSGFYLCAWSVLRRSPTPSYEQYFGPGTRLTVT.

Only a few counts were recorded for this clone. J is TRBJ2-3 and V is TRBV7-9, with a weak D call TRBD2 (5 bases). Germline V gene sequence: CDR1 SEHNR, CDR2 FQNEAQ (reference sequence). The V gene lost 3 bases and the J gene lost 1 base, with 11 bases spanning the gap. The CDR3 has 15 amino acids. CDR3 residues: CASSLASIRTDTQYF. DNA for the CDR3: TGTGCCAGCAGCTTGGCTAGCATCCGCACAGATACGCAGTATTTT. The whole variable domain, remainder taken from reference TRBV7-9 and TRBJ2-3, is DTGVSQNPRHKITKRGQNVTFRCDPISEHNRLYWYRQTLGQGPEFLTYFQNEAQLEKSRLLSDRFSAERPKGSFSTLEIQRTEQGDSAMYLCASSLASIRTDTQYFGPGTRLTVL.

The V and J genes are TRBV7-2 and TRBJ2-2; TRBD2 agrees at 7 bases. Germline trimming cut 5 bases from V and 4 bases from J; bases unmatched to any gene: 10. CDR1 and CDR2 from the germline V gene are SGHTA and FQGNSA. This CDR3 is 16 amino acids long. The CDR3: CASSQIGLELTGELFF. The CDR3 bases are TGTGCCAGCAGCCAAATTGGACTAGAACTCACCGGGGAGCTGTTTTTT. The full variable domain, rest sourced from reference TRBV7-2 and TRBJ2-2, is GAGVSQSPSNKVTEKGKDVELRCDPISGHTALYWYRQSLGQGLEFLIYFQGNSAPDKSGLPSDRFSAERTGGSVSTLTIQRTQQEDSAVYLCASSQIGLELTGELFFGEGSRLTVL.

The chain is built from TRBV27 and TRBJ2-7; 8 bases match TRBD1. The CDR3 runs to 13 residues. The V gene's germline CDR1 is MNHEY and CDR2 SMNVEV (reference sequence). V lost 6 bases, J lost 3 bases, and 4 bases stayed unmatched. As DNA, the CDR3 is TGTGCCAGCAGGTGGGACAGGATCTACGAGCAGTACTTC. Encoded protein: CASRWDRIYEQYF.

The gene calls are TRBV4-3 and TRBJ2-3, with D possibly TRBD2 on 5 matching bases. This CDR3 has 13 residues. V lost 1 base and J 6 bases, leaving 8 bases between the germline ends. Germline V lookup: CDR1 LGHNA, CDR2 YSLEER. The CDR3 here is CASSQVTGDTQYF. For the CDR3, the DNA is TGCGCCAGCAGCCAAGTAACGGGGGATACGCAGTATTTT.

The gene calls are TRBV6-1 and TRBJ1-4; D not resolved. Trimming cost V 0 bases and J 0 bases, with 8 bases left between them. The CDR3 runs to 16 residues. The germline gives CDR1 MNHNS, CDR2 SASEGT. The DNA of the CDR3 is TGTGCCAGCAGTGAAGCTTACCTTGCAACTAATGAAAAACTGTTTTTT. It codes for CASSEAYLATNEKLFF.

This chain joins TRBV5-1 and TRBJ2-1; 7 bases match TRBD1. The V segment lost 3 bases and the J segment 3 bases; nucleotides outside the gene matches: 12. The germline V gene has CDR1 SGHRS and CDR2 YFSETQ. There are 17 residues in the CDR3. Written as DNA, the CDR3 is TGCGCCAGCAGCTCCCATCAAGGGGACAGCTACTACAATGAGCAGTTCTTC. Translation: CASSSHQGDSYYNEQFF.

The gene calls are TRBV18 and TRBJ1-1; maybe TRBD1 (6 bases). The CDR3 sequence is 14 residues long. Germline V CDR1 and CDR2: KGHSH, LQKENI. The V and J ends lost 6 bases and 2 bases respectively, with 13 bases between them. The CDR3 protein is CASSLRGGNTEAFF. CDR3 DNA: TGTGCCAGCTCTCTCAGGGGCGGAAACACTGAAGCTTTCTTT.

V gene TRBV19 combines with J gene TRBJ2-7; D gene ambiguous. Germline values: CDR1 LNHDA, CDR2 SQIVND (reference sequence). This CDR3 region has 13 residues. V was pared by 2 bases and J by 3 bases, with 8 bases between. CDR3 bases: TGTGCCAGTAGTATACCTCCCATCTACGAGCAGTACTTC. It encodes CASSIPPIYEQYF.

The chain joins TRBV7-8 to TRBJ2-5; 7 bases agree with TRBD1. From germline, CDR1 is SGHVS and CDR2 FQNEAQ. There are 17 residues in the CDR3. V gave up 5 bases and J gave up 5 bases; unmatched junction bases: 17. This CDR3 is CASSPRTGRRGQETQYF. In DNA, the CDR3 is TGTGCCAGCAGCCCAAGGACAGGTCGACGAGGCCAGGAGACCCAGTACTTC.

The gene calls are TRBV10-3 and TRBJ2-3, with 9 bases lining up with TRBD1. V shed 0 bases and J 4 bases; nucleotides not matched to a gene: 5. The V gene's germline CDR1 is ENHRY and CDR2 SYGVKD. The CDR3 consists of 16 residues. CDR3 coding DNA: TGTGCCATCAGTGAGTCGACGGGACAGGGCCCAGATACGCAGTATTTT. As protein: CAISESTGQGPDTQYF.

The rearrangement uses TRBV6-5 and TRBJ1-2; 9 bases are shared with TRBD1. Germline V CDR1 and CDR2: MNHEY, SVGAGI. Unmatched junction bases numbered 4, after V lost 6 bases and J lost 5 bases. This CDR3 comprises 13 residues. The CDR3, as DNA: TGTGCCAGCAGGGGACAGGGAGGGTATGGCTACACCTTC. Amino acid sequence: CASRGQGGYGYTF.

The chain is built from TRBV6-1 and TRBJ1-1, with D unclear. The CDR3 consists of 13 residues. Germline CDR1 is MNHNS and CDR2 is SASEGT. Trimming left V 7 bases short and J 0 bases short, with 9 bases between. The CDR3 region is CASKGFLNTEAFF. In nucleotides, the CDR3 is TGTGCCAGCAAGGGATTTTTGAACACTGAAGCTTTCTTT.

This clone occurred a few times. The J gene is TRBJ2-6, the V gene TRBV6-6; the match to TRBD1 covers 7 bases. V shed 6 bases, J shed 2 bases, and the junction held 7 bases outside the gene matches. The germline V gene encodes CDR1 MNHNY and CDR2 SVGAGI (reference sequence). This CDR3 is 16 amino acids long. This chain's CDR3 is CASRTLGGPGANVLTF. As DNA, the CDR3 is TGTGCCAGCAGAACACTAGGGGGCCCTGGGGCCAACGTCCTGACTTTC.

The V and J genes are TRBV13 and TRBJ1-1, with D tentatively TRBD1 (5 bases). The CDR3 is 13 residues long. V lost 2 bases and J lost 3, with 7 bases in between. Germline CDR1 and CDR2: PRHDT and FYEKMQ (reference sequence). CDR3 nucleotide sequence: TGTGCCAGCAGCTTATGGGGGGACACTGAAGCTTTCTTT. Translated, it gives CASSLWGDTEAFF.

The chain is built from TRBV27 and TRBJ2-1; 9 bases are shared with TRBD2. The trim removed 5 bases at V and 7 bases at J, leaving 9 bases unmatched. The CDR3 sequence is 15 residues long. From germline, CDR1 is MNHEY and CDR2 SMNVEV (reference sequence). The CDR3 protein is CASSATSGLRNEQFF. CDR3 DNA: TGTGCCAGCAGTGCGACTAGCGGACTCCGGAATGAGCAGTTCTTC.

The CDR3 spells CASRGGLVGELFF. CDR3 sequence (DNA): TGTGCCAGCAGGGGTGGACTAGTCGGGGAGCTGTTTTTT. V is TRBV2 and J is TRBJ2-2; TRBD2 agrees at 7 bases. CDR3 length equals 13 residues. Germline V gene data show CDR1 as SNHLY and CDR2 as FYNNEI. V trimming: 6 bases; J trimming: 7 bases; junction bases outside the gene matches: 5.

This clone turned up a few times. V and J are TRBV5-4 and TRBJ1-2; maybe TRBD1 (6 bases). Trimming pared 4 bases from V and 4 bases from J, leaving 17 bases between. In germline, CDR1 is SGHNT, CDR2 YYREEE (reference sequence). CDR3 length equals 15 residues. In DNA, the CDR3 is TGTGCCAGCAGCCGGGATGGGGGGCTCTTCTATGGCTACACCTTC. Translated: CASSRDGGLFYGYTF.

This sequence joins TRBV6-6 and TRBJ2-7; 8 bases are shared with TRBD1. CDR1 and CDR2 (germline): MNHNY, SVGAGI (reference sequence). V lost 6 bases, J lost 1 base, and 5 bases stayed unmatched. This CDR3 spans 14 amino acids. CDR3 bases: TGTGCCAGCAGCCCCCGGACAGGGTCCTACGAGCAGTACTTC. Translated, it gives CASSPRTGSYEQYF.